The 24 T cell receptor beta chains below all came from one sample that was sequenced in a study of CD8+ T cells in alopecia areata. Extraction and reverse transcription of RNA yielded cDNA as the sequencing template. The protocol was immunoSEQ multiplex PCR, while the TCRdb copy is restricted to in-frame clones and leaves out a portion. Of over 150,000 clones in the sample, roughly 60% were seen once. The treatment denotes: oral pan-JAK inhibitor, 5-10 mg twice daily. The starting material was CD4+ T cells sorted from blood, obtained at week 24, from a patient treated with tofacitinib. All receptors come from a human donor with alopecia areata.

The chain links TRBV28 to TRBJ2-2; 9 bases are a match to TRBD2. CDR1 and CDR2 from the germline V gene are MDHEN and SYDVKM. The CDR3 runs to 17 residues. Trimming cost V 6 bases and J 6 bases; bases outside gene matches: 14. The CDR3 region is CASSRTLGREGPGELFF. In nucleotides, the CDR3 is TGTGCCAGCAGCCGTACCCTTGGGCGGGAGGGCCCCGGGGAGCTGTTTTTT. The full variable domain, completed using reference TRBV28 and TRBJ2-2, is DVKVTQSSRYLVKRTGEKVFLECVQDMDHENMFWYRQDPGLGLRLIYFSYDVKMKEKGDIPEGYSVSREKKERFSLILESASTNQTSMYLCASSRTLGREGPGELFFGEGSRLTVL.

CDR3 DNA sequence: TGTGCCTGGAATTTGGGTGGCCGGACAGCTAACTATGGCTACACCTTC. This codes for CAWNLGGRTANYGYTF. The chain recombines TRBV30 with TRBJ1-2; possible D gene TRBD1, 6 bases. CDR3 length: 16 amino acids. Trimming cost V 4 bases and J 0 bases, with 18 bases left between them. Germline CDR1 and CDR2: GTSNPN and SVGIG (reference sequence).

V usage is TRBV5-1 and J usage is TRBJ1-2; 7 bases are shared with TRBD1. The V gene's germline CDR1 is SGHRS and CDR2 YFSETQ. The V gene end was trimmed by 1 base and the J gene end by 4 bases; junction bases not matched to a gene: 10. The CDR3 runs 16 residues. In DNA, the CDR3 is TGCGCCAGCAGCTTGACCGTAACGGGACAGAGCTATGGCTACACCTTC. This sequence encodes CASSLTVTGQSYGYTF.

V usage is TRBV4-3 and J usage is TRBJ2-2; D may be TRBD1 (5 bases). The CDR3 has 17 amino acids. V dropped 1 base and J dropped 5 bases, with 17 bases sitting between them. In germline, CDR1 is LGHNA, CDR2 YSLEER. This CDR3 reads CASSQVRGPIQTGELFF. Written as DNA, the CDR3 is TGCGCCAGCAGCCAAGTTAGGGGTCCGATTCAAACCGGGGAGCTGTTTTTT.

This clone was recorded a few times. The rearrangement links TRBV6-5 to TRBJ2-1; possible D gene TRBD1, 5 bases. Trimming took 5 bases from V and 6 from J, leaving 14 bases between them. Germline V lookup: CDR1 MNHEY, CDR2 SVGAGI. The CDR3 sequence is 14 residues long. This chain's CDR3 is CASSNRIFANEQFF. The CDR3 region has the DNA TGTGCCAGCAGTAACAGGATTTTTGCCAATGAGCAGTTCTTC.

The rearrangement links TRBV5-1 to TRBJ2-1; perhaps D is TRBD1 or TRBD2 (7 bases each). Germline V lookup: CDR1 SGHRS, CDR2 YFSETQ. The V end lost 4 bases, the J end lost 1 base, and 15 bases lay between the germline ends. This CDR3 is built from 16 residues. This CDR3 reads CASSHNQGGSYNEQFF. DNA for the CDR3: TGCGCCAGCAGCCATAACCAGGGGGGGTCCTACAATGAGCAGTTCTTC.

The gene calls are TRBV20-1 and TRBJ2-7; TRBD2 agrees at 8 bases. Germline CDR1 and CDR2: DFQATT and SNEGSKA (reference sequence). CDR3 length: 11 residues. The junction had 4 bases not matched to a gene; V was cut back by 3 bases and J by 9 bases. CDR3 protein: CSASPLAGQYF. The DNA of the CDR3 is TGCAGTGCTAGTCCCCTAGCGGGGCAGTACTTC.

The chain has TRBV29-1 and TRBJ2-7; D tentatively fits TRBD1 or TRBD2 (5 bases each). Germline lookup yields CDR1 SQVTM and CDR2 ANQGSEA. V lost 4 bases and J 2 bases, leaving 18 bases between the germline ends. This CDR3 contains 15 residues. CDR3 DNA: TGCAGCGTTGTTGGGACCCGACAGAGTGCCTACGAGCAGTACTTC. This codes for CSVVGTRQSAYEQYF.

V and J are TRBV5-1 and TRBJ2-4; 7 bases are shared with TRBD1. The junction had 10 bases not matched to a gene; V was cut back by 4 bases and J by 9 bases. The germline V gene has CDR1 SGHRS and CDR2 YFSETQ. CDR3 length equals 14 residues. As DNA, the CDR3 is TGCGCCAGCAGCGGAACGGACAGGCGCGGCATTCAGTACTTC. Its translation: CASSGTDRRGIQYF.

This rearrangement joins TRBV2 to TRBJ1-6; 7 bases map to TRBD1. The CDR3 extends over 14 amino acids. The germline CDR1 and CDR2 sequences are SNHLY and FYNNEI. Trimming cost V 7 bases and J 7 bases; bases outside gene matches: 7. CDR3 region: CASNGDSQNSPLHF. CDR3 nucleotide sequence: TGTGCCAGCAATGGGGACAGCCAGAATTCACCCCTCCACTTT.

This clone was observed a handful of times. The V gene is TRBV5-1, the J gene TRBJ2-7; D remains unclear. CDR1 is SGHRS and CDR2 is YFSETQ in the germline V gene. Trimming stripped 4 bases from V and 2 bases from J, with 16 bases between. This CDR3 spans 15 amino acids. CDR3 residues: CASSRGVADTYEQYF. In nucleotides, the CDR3 is TGCGCCAGCAGCCGCGGAGTAGCCGATACCTACGAGCAGTACTTC.

This clone was seen repeatedly, ten times or more. This rearrangement joins TRBV5-5 to TRBJ2-3, with D perhaps matching TRBD2 (6 bases). The germline V gene has CDR1 SGHKS and CDR2 YYEKEE (reference sequence). V was trimmed by 4 bases and J by 10 bases, leaving 16 bases between them. The CDR3 has 13 residues. The CDR3 reads CASSPGTGVSQYF. The CDR3 DNA is TGTGCCAGCAGCCCCGGGACGGGGGTTTCGCAGTATTTT.

V gene TRBV11-2 combines with J gene TRBJ2-7; D unclear. Germline values: CDR1 SGHAT, CDR2 FQNNGV. The CDR3 runs 15 residues. The germline V and J ends were trimmed by 0 bases and 0 bases, with 9 bases remaining between them. For the CDR3, the DNA is TGTGCCAGCAGCTTAGATCCCGGCCCCTCCTACGAGCAGTACTTC. This gives the protein CASSLDPGPSYEQYF.

The DNA of the CDR3 is TGTGCCAGCACCGAAGGCGGGGGCTACGAGCAGTACTTC. Translation gives CASTEGGGYEQYF. V gene TRBV7-2 combines with J gene TRBJ2-7; 7 bases are shared with TRBD2. Trimming cost V 7 bases and J 3 bases; bases outside gene matches: 6. Germline V gene data show CDR1 as SGHTA and CDR2 as FQGNSA. This CDR3 is 13 amino acids long.

The chain recombines TRBV7-2 with TRBJ2-7; TRBD1 agrees at 12 bases. This CDR3 is 16 amino acids long. Germline CDR1 and CDR2: SGHTA and FQGNSA. V lost 0 bases and J lost 7; bases outside the gene matches: 7. The CDR3 here is CASSLALGQGAGEQYF. The DNA for the CDR3 is TGTGCCAGCAGCTTAGCCTTGGGACAGGGGGCTGGGGAGCAGTACTTC. The full variable domain, completed using reference TRBV7-2 and TRBJ2-7, is GAGVSQSPSNKVTEKGKDVELRCDPISGHTALYWYRQSLGQGLEFLIYFQGNSAPDKSGLPSDRFSAERTGGSVSTLTIQRTQQEDSAVYLCASSLALGQGAGEQYFGPGTRLTVT.

There are a few counts of this clone. The V and J genes are TRBV2 and TRBJ2-7; a possible D gene is TRBD2 (5 bases). This CDR3 is 15 amino acids long. Germline V lookup: CDR1 SNHLY, CDR2 FYNNEI. The ends were cut back, 4 bases at V and 6 bases at J, with 19 bases in the middle. The CDR3 region is CASSAPVTRDGEQYF. The CDR3 nucleotides read TGTGCCAGCAGTGCACCGGTAACTAGAGATGGCGAGCAGTACTTC.

V and J are TRBV5-1 and TRBJ2-1; 15 bases agree with TRBD2. V trimming: 2 bases; J trimming: 3 bases; junction bases outside the gene matches: 9. From germline, CDR1 is SGHRS and CDR2 YFSETQ. This CDR3 has 19 amino acids. The CDR3 is CASSFGGTSGRPIYNEQFF. The DNA for the CDR3 is TGCGCCAGCAGCTTCGGAGGGACTAGCGGGAGGCCGATCTACAATGAGCAGTTCTTC.

This chain links TRBV5-1 with TRBJ2-1; 8 bases align to TRBD2. This CDR3 spans 13 amino acids. V lost 4 bases to trimming and J lost 8 bases; unmatched junction nucleotides: 5. In germline, CDR1 is SGHRS, CDR2 YFSETQ. This CDR3 reads CASSRGGIDEQFF. DNA for the CDR3: TGCGCCAGCAGCCGGGGGGGCATCGATGAGCAGTTCTTC.

The V call is TRBV29-1, the J call TRBJ2-5, with D maybe TRBD2 (5 bases). Germline V CDR1 and CDR2: SQVTM, ANQGSEA. V lost 7 bases and J 5 bases, leaving 20 bases between the germline ends. The CDR3 has 14 residues. The CDR3, as DNA: TGCAGCGCCTCTGTCGGAGGCGCCGGGGAGACCCAGTACTTC. Translation gives CSASVGGAGETQYF.

The genes are TRBV7-9 and TRBJ2-1; 9 bases fit TRBD2. The V and J ends lost 1 base and 4 bases, in that order; junction bases with no gene match: 5. Germline lookup yields CDR1 SEHNR and CDR2 FQNEAQ (reference sequence). The CDR3 length is 16 residues. The CDR3 region is CASSLERGARYNEQFF. For the CDR3, the DNA is TGTGCCAGCAGCTTAGAGCGGGGGGCGCGATACAATGAGCAGTTCTTC.

The V and J genes are TRBV4-1 and TRBJ2-5; 8 nucleotides match TRBD2. V lost 2 bases to trimming and J lost 1 base; unmatched junction nucleotides: 0. The CDR3 runs to 14 residues. The germline gives CDR1 MGHRA, CDR2 YSYEKL. The CDR3 sequence is CASSQTSGQETQYF. The CDR3 nucleotides read TGCGCCAGCAGCCAAACTAGCGGCCAAGAGACCCAGTACTTC.

The V gene is TRBV30, the J gene TRBJ2-5; TRBD1 aligns across 7 bases. Germline assignment: CDR1 GTSNPN and CDR2 SVGIG (reference sequence). Trimming at V came to 3 bases and at J to 4 bases, leaving 5 bases not matched to a gene. The CDR3 sequence is 13 residues long. CDR3 sequence: CAWSWDRRETQYF. In DNA form, the CDR3 reads TGTGCCTGGAGCTGGGACAGAAGAGAGACCCAGTACTTC.

This rearrangement joins TRBV29-1 to TRBJ1-2; D is uncertain. The V and J ends lost 7 bases and 2 bases respectively, with 14 bases between them. There are 13 residues in the CDR3. Germline V gene sequence: CDR1 SQVTM, CDR2 ANQGSEA. CDR3 protein: CSAQSRGNYGYTF. CDR3 nucleotide sequence: TGCAGCGCCCAATCACGAGGCAACTATGGCTACACCTTC.

This chain uses TRBV28 with TRBJ1-4, with 12 nucleotides matching TRBD1. The J segment lost 7 bases and the V segment lost 7 bases, leaving 7 bases of the junction unmatched. CDR1 and CDR2 from the germline V gene are MDHEN and SYDVKM. This CDR3 comprises 15 residues. CDR3 in amino acids: CASTGTGGHGEKLFF. CDR3 nucleotides: TGTGCCAGCACAGGGACAGGGGGCCATGGTGAAAAACTGTTTTTT.